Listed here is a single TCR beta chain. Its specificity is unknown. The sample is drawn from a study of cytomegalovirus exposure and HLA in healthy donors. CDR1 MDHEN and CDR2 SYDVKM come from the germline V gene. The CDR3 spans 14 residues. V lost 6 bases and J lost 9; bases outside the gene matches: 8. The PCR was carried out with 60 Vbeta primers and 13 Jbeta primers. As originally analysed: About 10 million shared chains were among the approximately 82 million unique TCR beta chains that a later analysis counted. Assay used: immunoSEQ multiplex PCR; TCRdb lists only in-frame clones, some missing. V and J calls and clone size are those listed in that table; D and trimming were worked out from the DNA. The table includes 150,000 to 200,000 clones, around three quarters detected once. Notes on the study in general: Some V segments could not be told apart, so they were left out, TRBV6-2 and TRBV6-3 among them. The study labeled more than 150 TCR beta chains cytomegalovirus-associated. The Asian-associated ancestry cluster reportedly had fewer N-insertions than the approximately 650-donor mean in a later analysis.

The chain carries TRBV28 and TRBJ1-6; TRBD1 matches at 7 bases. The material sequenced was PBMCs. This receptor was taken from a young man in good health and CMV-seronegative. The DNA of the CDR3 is TGTGCCAGCAGCCCCGGACAGGCATCTTCACCCCTCCACTTT. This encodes CASSPGQASSPLHF.